This T cell receptor beta chain was sequenced for a study of blood T cell repertoires in COVID-19. Original processing methods: Amplification with reference gene primers provided the estimates of nucleated cell counts. The assay was immunoSEQ multiplex PCR, and TCRdb's table has in-frame clones only and misses some. Clone size and the V and J calls come from that table; the DNA yielded D and trimming. Counted here are about 280,000 clones, about 83% occurring once; the ten biggest clones make up 6% to 6.5%. All enrollees were roughly 18 to 89 years old and from fewer than 25 US areas. Germline assignment: CDR1 KGHDR and CDR2 SFDVKD. The J segment lost 7 bases and the V segment lost 3 bases, leaving 4 bases of the junction unmatched. The CDR3 is made up of 15 amino acids.

The sequencing input was PBMCs or T cells enriched from blood (not recorded which). The TCR originated in a middle-aged woman who had recovered from COVID-19. The V gene is TRBV24-1, the J gene TRBJ2-1; TRBD2 matches 11 bases. The DNA for the CDR3 is TGTGCCACCAGTGATCTCACTAGCGGGAGAAATGAGCAGTTCTTC. This codes for CATSDLTSGRNEQFF.